This TCR beta chain originates from a study of molecular identifiers for immune sequencing clone quantification. Sorting captured naive CD8 T cells as CD8+CD4-CCR7+CD45RA+. This clonotype was detected only a few times. TCRdb redid the calling of the PCR reads with MiXCR, one entry per CDR3 protein. The data hold 490,000 or so distinct CDR3 sequences, with about 26% observed a single time. This TCR was recovered from a human donor in good health. Some libraries in this study had Jurkat cell RNA spiked in. Sequencing used naive CD8+ T cells from blood, with Jurkat cell RNA spiked in. As to subset: FACS-sorted CD8+CD4-CCR7+CD45RA+ naive T cells.

CDR3 region: CASPWTAVTGELFF. The DNA for the CDR3 is TGTGCCTCCCCTTGGACAGCGGTCACCGGGGAGCTGTTTTTT. The rearrangement uses TRBV6-5 and TRBJ2-2; possibly TRBD1 for D (6 bases). The germline V and J ends were trimmed by 11 bases and 4 bases, with 17 bases remaining between them. CDR1 and CDR2 from the germline V gene are MNHEY and SVGAGI. There are 14 residues in the CDR3.